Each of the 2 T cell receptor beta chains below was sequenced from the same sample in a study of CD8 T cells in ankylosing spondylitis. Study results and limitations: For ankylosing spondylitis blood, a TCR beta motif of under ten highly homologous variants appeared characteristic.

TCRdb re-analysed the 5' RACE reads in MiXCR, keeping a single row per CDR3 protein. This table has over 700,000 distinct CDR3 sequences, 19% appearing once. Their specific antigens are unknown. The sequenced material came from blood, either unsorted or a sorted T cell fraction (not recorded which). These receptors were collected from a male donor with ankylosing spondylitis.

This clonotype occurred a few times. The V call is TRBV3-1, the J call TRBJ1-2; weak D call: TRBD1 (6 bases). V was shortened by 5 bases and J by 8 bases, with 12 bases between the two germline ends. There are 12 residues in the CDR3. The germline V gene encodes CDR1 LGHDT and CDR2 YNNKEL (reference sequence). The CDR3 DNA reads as TGTGCCAGCAGCGTCTCAGGGGAGGGCTACACCTTC. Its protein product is CASSVSGEGYTF.

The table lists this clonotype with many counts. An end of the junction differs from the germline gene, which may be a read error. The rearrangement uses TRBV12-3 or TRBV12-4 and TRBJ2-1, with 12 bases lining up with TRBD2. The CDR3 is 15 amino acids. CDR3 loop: CASSSGLAGWNEQFF. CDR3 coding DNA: TGCGCCAGCAGCTCCGGACTAGCGGGGTGGAATGAGCAGTTCTTC.